This entry is about one T cell receptor beta chain. Its cognate antigen is unknown. The source of the sample is a study of T-cell memory formation after mild COVID-19. Background on the study: TCR clusters were mostly confined to one donor each.

This CDR3 spans 16 amino acids. TCRdb itself ran the 5' RACE reads through MiXCR, one entry per CDR3 protein. The table records 550,000 to 600,000 distinct CDR3 sequences, 17% of them present only once. The study, taken as a whole, reports: Pre-infection memory harbored some responding clones, suggesting cross-reactive memory joined. Most CD4+ clones that shrank were in CM and EM, while CD8+ ones turned up in EMRA. Clones shrinking between day 15 and 85 showed a balanced CD4/CD8 split, and those that grew later tilted toward CD4+.

The clonotype was recovered from an adult woman who had mild COVID-19 (a few samples of this study predate the infection). Cell type and time point are not known. The sample taken for sequencing was PBMCs or a T cell subset sorted from them (not recorded which). The chain has TRBV21-1 and TRBJ2-1. TRBV21-1 counts as a pseudogene. This CDR3 is CASSKMSGSSYNEQFF. The CDR3 DNA reads TGTGCCAGCAGCAAAATGAGCGGGAGCTCCTACAATGAGCAGTTCTTC.